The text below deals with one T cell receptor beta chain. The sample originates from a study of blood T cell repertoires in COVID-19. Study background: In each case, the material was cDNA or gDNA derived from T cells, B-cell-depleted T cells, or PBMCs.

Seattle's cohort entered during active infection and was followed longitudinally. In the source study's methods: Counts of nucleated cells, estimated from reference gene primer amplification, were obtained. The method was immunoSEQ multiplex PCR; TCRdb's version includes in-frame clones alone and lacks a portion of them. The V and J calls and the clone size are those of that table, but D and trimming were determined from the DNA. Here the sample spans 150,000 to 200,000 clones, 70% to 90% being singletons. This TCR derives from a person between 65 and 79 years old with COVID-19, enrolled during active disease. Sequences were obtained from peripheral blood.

In DNA, the CDR3 is TGCGCCAGCAGCGAAGTACAGGGGCAAAGAGCTAATGAAAAACTGTTTTTT. Translation: CASSEVQGQRANEKLFF. V and J are TRBV5-1 and TRBJ1-4, with 7 nucleotides matching TRBD1. CDR3 length: 17 residues. The J segment lost 3 bases and the V segment lost 4 bases, leaving 12 bases of the junction unmatched. Germline V gene sequence: CDR1 SGHRS, CDR2 YFSETQ.